The 14 T cell receptor beta chains presented below share a single source sample, sequenced in a study of monozygotic twins with inflammatory bowel disease (dated by TCRdb to between 2018 and 2020). The library came from 5' RACE. Sequencing was performed on an Illumina HiSeq 2500. After reprocessing by TCRdb, each CDR3 protein sequence is one entry, and no DNA is given. This sample's records show 300,000 to 350,000 distinct CDR3 sequences. The ten biggest clones cover approximately 2% of the sample. Sequencing used blood. These TCRs come from a human donor with ulcerative colitis or Crohn's disease, or a healthy co-twin of an affected twin (not recorded which).

Here the CDR3 reads CSVGREGSDTQYF. The genes are TRBV20-1 and TRBJ2-3; TCRdb returns TRBD2, unconfirmable since there is no DNA. The CDR3 runs to 13 residues. The germline CDR1 and CDR2 sequences are DFQATT and SNEGSKA (reference sequence).

V is TRBV15 and J is TRBJ2-3; with no DNA, the TCRdb D assignment of TRBD1 cannot be verified. This CDR3 is built from 17 residues. Germline-derived CDR1 and CDR2 are LNHNV and YYDKDF (reference sequence). The CDR3 spells CATSRDPTGTSSNTQYF. Full variable domain (remainder filled in from reference TRBV15 and TRBJ2-3): DAMVIQNPRYQVTQFGKPVTLSCSQTLNHNVMYWYQQKSSQAPKLLFHYYDKDFNNEADTPDNFQSRRPNTSFCFLDIRSPGLGDTAMYLCATSRDPTGTSSNTQYFGPGTRLTVL.

This rearrangement joins TRBV6-6 to TRBJ2-7; the D call of TRBD1 rests on TCRdb alone, since no DNA is present to check it. The CDR3 length is 13 residues. Germline V CDR1 and CDR2: MNHNY, SVGAGI (reference sequence). CDR3 amino acids: CASTRDGSYEQYF.

This chain joins TRBV20-1 and TRBJ2-7; TCRdb proposes TRBD1, but this gene call is untestable without DNA. The CDR3 sequence is 15 residues long. Germline CDR1 is DFQATT and CDR2 is SNEGSKA (reference sequence). CDR3 loop: CSARDPRTGNDEQYF.

This rearrangement joins TRBV4-3 to TRBJ2-6; the TCRdb D gene call, TRBD1, has no DNA to confirm it. The CDR3 is made up of 17 amino acids. The germline V gene has CDR1 LGHNA and CDR2 YSLEER. CDR3 residues: CASSQDRAGSGANVLTF.

The CDR3 reads CASSQDRGPADTQYF. The V gene is TRBV4-3, the J gene TRBJ2-3; absent DNA, TCRdb's TRBD1 call cannot be checked. Germline CDR1 LGHNA, CDR2 YSLEER. This CDR3 comprises 15 residues.

This chain links TRBV3-1 with TRBJ2-7. The CDR3 extends over 12 amino acids. Per the germline V gene, CDR1 is LGHDT and CDR2 is YNNKEL (reference sequence). The CDR3 is CASSQDFYEQYF.

This chain links TRBV5-1 with TRBJ2-7; checking the TCRdb D call of TRBD1 is not possible without DNA. This CDR3 is built from 15 residues. Germline values: CDR1 SGHRS, CDR2 YFSETQ. The CDR3 is CASSLYGGSSYEQYF.

This chain connects TRBV20-1 to TRBJ2-7. Germline V gene lookup returns CDR1 DFQATT and CDR2 SNEGSKA (reference sequence). CDR3 length: 12 residues. The CDR3 is CSARDAGWKQYF.

J is TRBJ2-1 and V is TRBV9; TCRdb indicates TRBD2, and absent DNA this call remains unverified. The CDR3 is made up of 17 amino acids. Germline V gene sequence: CDR1 SGDLS, CDR2 YYNGEE. The CDR3 reads CASSVGPGSGSINEQFF.

The rearrangement joins TRBV2 to TRBJ2-7; TCRdb gives TRBD1 as the D gene, but with no DNA this cannot be confirmed. The germline V gene encodes CDR1 SNHLY and CDR2 FYNNEI. The CDR3 totals 16 residues. The CDR3 here is CASSEAGGGVPYEQYF.

The genes are TRBV5-1 and TRBJ1-6; TCRdb calls TRBD1, which cannot be checked without DNA. The germline CDR1 and CDR2 sequences are SGHRS and YFSETQ. CDR3 length: 16 amino acids. The CDR3 protein is CASSLDGTGGNSPLHF.

The rearrangement joins TRBV4-1 to TRBJ1-5; the D call from TCRdb, TRBD1, cannot be confirmed without DNA. CDR1 and CDR2 (germline): MGHRA, YSYEKL. The CDR3 has 15 amino acids. CDR3 sequence reads: CASSPRTGAGQPQHF.

The V and J genes are TRBV5-1 and TRBJ2-1; TCRdb indicates TRBD1, and absent DNA this call remains unverified. CDR1 and CDR2 from the germline V gene are SGHRS and YFSETQ. CDR3 length: 11 residues. The CDR3: CASSTGNEQFF.